Below are 18 T cell receptor beta chains sequenced from a single sample in a study of shared clonotypes between healthy human individuals. Clones were sequenced by immunoSEQ multiplex PCR, and TCRdb holds only the in-frame ones, with some missing. Of approximately 2.4 million clones detected, around 95% appear once; the ten largest clones hold roughly 0.13%. Sequencing was done on a sample of naive CD4+ T cells sorted from blood. Subset indicated: CD45RA+ positively selected. Every receptor here comes from a man aged 18 to 29 in good health.

This clone was recorded only once. Here the CDR3 reads CASRTGQTEAFF. CDR3 DNA sequence: TGTGCCAGCAGGACAGGGCAGACTGAAGCTTTCTTT. The rearrangement uses TRBV6-6 and TRBJ1-1, with 7 nucleotides matching TRBD1. Per the germline V gene, CDR1 is MNHNY and CDR2 is SVGAGI (reference sequence). This CDR3 is 12 amino acids long. V lost 6 bases and J lost 5; bases outside the gene matches: 3.

Regarding this clone: At one end, the junction sequence differs from germline, possibly due to a read error. V is TRBV4-1 and J is TRBJ2-1; tentatively, D is TRBD2 (6 bases). The germline V gene has CDR1 MGHRA and CDR2 YSYEKL. The CDR3 length is 14 residues. CDR3 DNA sequence: TGCGCCAGCAGCCAAGTTGCAGGGACGGGACTGCGGGTCTTC. It codes for CASSQVAGTGLRVF.

J is TRBJ2-7 and V is TRBV6-5, with D possibly TRBD2 on 5 matching bases. The V gene lost 2 bases and the J gene lost 2 bases, with 10 bases spanning the gap. The CDR3 extends over 14 amino acids. Germline values: CDR1 MNHEY, CDR2 SVGAGI. This CDR3 reads CASSYPVEAYEQYF. CDR3 bases: TGTGCCAGCAGTTACCCGGTGGAGGCCTACGAGCAGTACTTC.

This sequence joins TRBV6-1 and TRBJ2-4; TRBD2 matches 8 bases. This CDR3 is built from 15 residues. In germline, CDR1 is MNHNS, CDR2 SASEGT. Germline trimming cut 10 bases from V and 1 base from J; bases unmatched to any gene: 9. The CDR3 spells CATRGGGGAKNIQYF. The CDR3, as DNA: TGTGCCACCCGGGGGGGCGGTGGGGCCAAAAACATTCAGTACTTC.

This chain connects TRBV15 to TRBJ1-2; D perhaps matches TRBD1 (5 bases). Trimming removed 3 bases at V and 4 bases at J, with 18 bases between. Germline assignment: CDR1 LNHNV and CDR2 YYDKDF (reference sequence). This CDR3 comprises 16 residues. DNA for the CDR3: TGTGCCACCAGCAGGGATCGGGACGGACGGTTCTATGGCTACACCTTC. Amino acid sequence: CATSRDRDGRFYGYTF.

The chain couples TRBV9 to TRBJ2-7; no clear D. Trimming removed 0 bases from V and 5 bases from J, with 12 bases in between. The CDR3 extends over 14 amino acids. Per the germline V gene, CDR1 is SGDLS and CDR2 is YYNGEE. CDR3 in amino acids: CASSVAENRDEQYF. As DNA, the CDR3 is TGTGCCAGCAGCGTAGCTGAAAATAGGGACGAGCAGTACTTC.

The table lists this clone with a few counts. The identical CDR3 is also encoded by other nucleotide sequences in the sample. The chain carries TRBV6-5 and TRBJ1-2, with a weak D call TRBD1 (6 bases). The CDR3 has 13 amino acids. V was cut by 5 bases and J by 0 bases, with 7 bases left in between. Looked up from germline, CDR1 is MNHEY and CDR2 is SVGAGI. The CDR3 here is CASSRTANYGYTF. As DNA, the CDR3 is TGTGCCAGCAGTCGGACAGCTAACTATGGCTACACCTTC.

The CDR3 loop is CSVAEFYEQYF. The CDR3 DNA reads as TGCAGCGTTGCTGAGTTTTACGAGCAGTACTTC. The chain has TRBV29-1 and TRBJ2-7; no reliable D call. This CDR3 contains 11 residues. V was cut by 4 bases and J by 4 bases, with 8 bases left in between. The V gene's germline CDR1 is SQVTM and CDR2 ANQGSEA.

This clone has a handful of counts. This chain uses TRBV7-2 with TRBJ1-5; a weak D match, TRBD1 (6 bases). CDR3 length equals 17 residues. The V end lost 5 bases, the J end lost 0 bases, and 17 bases lay between the germline ends. From germline, CDR1 is SGHTA and CDR2 FQGNSA. CDR3 in DNA: TGTGCCAGCAGCCCTCGAACGGGGGCCTATAGCAATCAGCCCCAGCATTTT. Its protein product is CASSPRTGAYSNQPQHF.

J is TRBJ2-1 and V is TRBV28; D is undetermined. V was shortened by 5 bases and J by 1 base, with 6 bases between the two germline ends. There are 13 residues in the CDR3. CDR1 MDHEN and CDR2 SYDVKM come from the germline V gene. CDR3: CASSGRSYNEQFF. CDR3 in DNA: TGTGCCAGCAGTGGCAGATCCTACAATGAGCAGTTCTTC. The variable domain in full, completed from reference TRBV28 and TRBJ2-1, reads DVKVTQSSRYLVKRTGEKVFLECVQDMDHENMFWYRQDPGLGLRLIYFSYDVKMKEKGDIPEGYSVSREKKERFSLILESASTNQTSMYLCASSGRSYNEQFFGPGTRLTVL.

J is TRBJ1-1 and V is TRBV7-3; 8 nucleotides agree with TRBD1. From germline, CDR1 is SGHTA and CDR2 FQGTGA. V dropped 3 bases and J dropped 0; count of bases not matched to a gene: 3. The CDR3 is 15 amino acids. The CDR3 sequence is CASSFTGGMNTEAFF. The CDR3, as DNA: TGTGCCAGCAGCTTTACAGGGGGGATGAACACTGAAGCTTTCTTT.

V usage is TRBV2 and J usage is TRBJ2-7; 7 bases agree with TRBD1. CDR3 length: 13 residues. Germline lookup yields CDR1 SNHLY and CDR2 FYNNEI. V lost 8 bases and J lost 2; bases outside the gene matches: 6. CDR3 residues: CASGTDVTYEQYF. CDR3 DNA: TGTGCCAGCGGGACAGACGTAACCTACGAGCAGTACTTC.

This sequence joins TRBV11-2 and TRBJ2-2, with 10 positions matching TRBD2. Looked up from germline, CDR1 is SGHAT and CDR2 is FQNNGV. The CDR3 sequence is 17 residues long. V was clipped by 4 bases and J by 2 bases; unmatched bases: 7. The CDR3 here is CASSSSSGGGNTGELFF. CDR3 sequence (DNA): TGTGCCAGCAGCTCCTCTAGCGGGGGAGGAAACACCGGGGAGCTGTTTTTT. Full variable domain (missing parts from reference TRBV11-2 and TRBJ2-2): EAGVAQSPRYKIIEKRQSVAFWCNPISGHATLYWYQQILGQGPKLLIQFQNNGVVDDSQLPKDRFSAERLKGVDSTLKIQPAKLEDSAVYLCASSSSSGGGNTGELFFGEGSRLTVL.

The rearrangement uses TRBV5-1 and TRBJ1-4, with a weak D call TRBD1 (6 bases). V lost 0 bases to trimming and J lost 10 bases, with 16 bases between them. The CDR3 has 15 residues. In germline, CDR1 is SGHRS, CDR2 YFSETQ. Written as DNA, the CDR3 is TGCGCCAGCAGCTTGGATCCAGGGGTTTTAGGAAAACTGTTTTTT. Protein product: CASSLDPGVLGKLFF.

The chain combines TRBV13 with TRBJ2-1; tentatively, D is TRBD1 or TRBD2 (6 bases each). Germline loops: CDR1 PRHDT, CDR2 FYEKMQ (reference sequence). The length of the CDR3 is 14 residues. V was clipped by 8 bases and J by 6 bases, with 17 bases between them. CDR3 nucleotides: TGTGCCAGCGCTCGGGGGCGGCCTAGCAATGAGCAGTTCTTC. Protein product: CASARGRPSNEQFF.

The chain links TRBV28 to TRBJ2-5; 7 nucleotides align to TRBD2. The V segment lost 3 bases and the J segment 3 bases; nucleotides outside the gene matches: 4. The germline V gene has CDR1 MDHEN and CDR2 SYDVKM. CDR3 length: 14 residues. CDR3 sequence reads: CASSFWAGEETQYF. In DNA, the CDR3 is TGTGCCAGCAGTTTTTGGGCGGGGGAAGAGACCCAGTACTTC.

V is TRBV5-1 and J is TRBJ2-1; 10 nucleotides align to TRBD2. The germline V gene encodes CDR1 SGHRS and CDR2 YFSETQ. The CDR3 consists of 15 residues. V was clipped by 6 bases and J by 0 bases; unmatched bases: 3. In DNA form, the CDR3 reads TGCGCCAGCACCATAGCGGGAGGCTCCTACAATGAGCAGTTCTTC. This encodes CASTIAGGSYNEQFF. The variable domain in full, completed from reference TRBV5-1 and TRBJ2-1, reads KAGVTQTPRYLIKTRGQQVTLSCSPISGHRSVSWYQQTPGQGLQFLFEYFSETQRNKGNFPGRFSGRQFSNSRSEMNVSTLELGDSALYLCASTIAGGSYNEQFFGPGTRLTVL.

J is TRBJ2-1 and V is TRBV2; either TRBD1 or TRBD2 may supply D (5 bases each). Trimming removed 6 bases at V and 7 bases at J, with 16 bases between. The CDR3 contains 14 residues. From germline, CDR1 is SNHLY and CDR2 FYNNEI. The CDR3 sequence is CASRVGVALNEQFF. The CDR3 region has the DNA TGTGCCAGCAGGGTGGGGGTAGCGTTGAATGAGCAGTTCTTC.